This TCR beta chain was captured by sequencing in a study of blood T cell repertoires in COVID-19. CDR3 length equals 10 residues. Trimming removed 10 bases at V and 8 bases at J, with 11 bases between. TCRdb's table, derived via immunoSEQ multiplex PCR, lists solely in-frame clones and lacks some. The sample has more than 60,000 clones, around nine tenths seen once. This receptor was taken from a human donor in a cohort sampled during active COVID-19. Sequencing was performed on peripheral blood. The gene calls are TRBV12-3 or TRBV12-4 and TRBJ1-1; D perhaps matches TRBD1 (5 bases). CDR3 region: CATSRTEAFF. The DNA of the CDR3 is TGTGCCACATCAAGGACAGAAGCTTTCTTT.